This T cell receptor beta chain came from a study of blood T cell repertoires in COVID-19. About the study: In each case, the material was cDNA or gDNA derived from T cells, B-cell-depleted T cells, or PBMCs.

Study processing details: Nucleated cell counts were estimated from reference gene primer amplification. Using immunoSEQ multiplex PCR, the repertoire was profiled, and TCRdb retains in-frame clones only, with some absent. That table furnishes V, J and clone size, whereas the DNA furnished D and trimming. The data hold 130,000 to 150,000 clones, with 70% to 90% observed a single time. Living in under 30 US areas, the participants were between about 18 and 100 years of age. Sequencing used PBMCs or T cells enriched from blood (not recorded which). This clonotype was obtained from a woman aged 25-40 years with acute COVID-19.

For the CDR3, the DNA is TGTGCCAGCACCGTCCACGGGGACAATGAGCAGTTCTTC. Its protein product is CASTVHGDNEQFF. The chain couples TRBV6-5 to TRBJ2-1, with D perhaps TRBD2 (5 bases). Trimming stripped 7 bases from V and 5 bases from J, with 12 bases between. The CDR3 length is 13 residues. CDR1 MNHEY and CDR2 SVGAGI come from the germline V gene.